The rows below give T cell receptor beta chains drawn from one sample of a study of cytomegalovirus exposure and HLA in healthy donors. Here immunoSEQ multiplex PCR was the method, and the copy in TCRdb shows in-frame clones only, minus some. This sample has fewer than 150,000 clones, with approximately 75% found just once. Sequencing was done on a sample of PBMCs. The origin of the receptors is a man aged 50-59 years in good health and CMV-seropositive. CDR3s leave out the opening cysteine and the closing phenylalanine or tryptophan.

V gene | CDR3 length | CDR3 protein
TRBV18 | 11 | ASSAEGATEAF
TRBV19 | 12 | ASSIAGGPDEQF
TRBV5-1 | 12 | ASSLERPSAEQF
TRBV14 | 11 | ASRPGVEYEQY
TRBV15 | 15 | ATSRLPGAGQGTEAF
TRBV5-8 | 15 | ASSLGVGTGVTDTQY
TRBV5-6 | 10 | ASSLQAEKLF
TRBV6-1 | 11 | ASSEIEKSEAF
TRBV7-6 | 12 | ASSPTWGDTEAF
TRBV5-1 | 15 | ASSLGRFRGAGYEQY
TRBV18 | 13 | ASSPQGQTLLEAF
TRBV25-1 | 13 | ASSAPRGTLGEQY
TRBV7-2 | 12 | ASSSVNSRDTQY
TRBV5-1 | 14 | ASSLGGTESSYEQY
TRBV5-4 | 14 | ASSSGGPVSLRTQY
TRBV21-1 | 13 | ASSKVEQGKKTQY
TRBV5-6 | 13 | ASSATSGNPYEQY
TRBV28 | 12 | ASSPGDMNTEAF
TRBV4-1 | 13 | ASSQGPGQRNIQY
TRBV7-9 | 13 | ASSLGSGGTGELF
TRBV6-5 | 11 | ASSEGGLWGYT
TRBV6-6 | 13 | ASSKSGTSPDTQY
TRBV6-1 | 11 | ASSQTGNTEAF
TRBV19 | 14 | ASSSIPSGRFYEQY
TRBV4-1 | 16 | ASSQLPRTGFNNYGYT
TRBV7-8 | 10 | ASSLVPGGYT
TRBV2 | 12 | ASRDRKFSQPQH
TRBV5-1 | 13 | ASSWGGQGNTEAF
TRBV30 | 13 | AWSEGRGGNQPQH
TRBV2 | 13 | ASRQDRGIHQPQH
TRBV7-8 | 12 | ASSPTGTNYGYT
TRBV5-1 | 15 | ASSLARLTGAEDTQY
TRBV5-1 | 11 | ASSFTGSYGYT
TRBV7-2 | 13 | ASSLGGGINYEQY
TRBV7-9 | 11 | ASGSTGENEQF
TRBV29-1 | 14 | SVEGWAGRAFTEAF
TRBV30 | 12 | AWRRPAGGEEQY
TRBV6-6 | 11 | ASSDRAYEKLF
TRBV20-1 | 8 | SALRDEQY
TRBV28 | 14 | ASSFDDRGAGTEAF
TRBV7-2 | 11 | ASSSRRLYEQY
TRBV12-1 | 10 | ATATSVLEQY
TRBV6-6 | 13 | ASSYNREMNTEAF